The entry that follows covers one T cell receptor (beta chain) sequence. Its antigen is not known. The table came from immunoSEQ multiplex PCR; TCRdb's copy has only in-frame clones and leaves some out. The data hold around 1,700 clones, with about 35% observed a single time. The V end was cut by 4 bases, the J end by 5 bases, with 11 bases between. Germline loops: CDR1 MDHEN, CDR2 SYDVKM. The CDR3 runs to 14 residues. This sample is drawn from a study of T cells in localized non-small cell lung cancer. It was adjacent lung free of atypia that was taken, at least 2 cm from the tumor margin. Broader study findings: Longer survival (overall) was linked to higher T cell density in blood. Within adjacent lung there appeared a median approximately 60 of the top 100 tumor clones. Owing to sequencing of a solitary tumor region, heterogeneity cannot be discounted.

The chain has TRBV28 and TRBJ2-2; maybe TRBD2 (5 bases). The receptor was isolated from a male donor older than 55 with stage I squamous cell lung carcinoma. The sample consisted of normal lung tissue next to the tumor, taken before any cancer treatment. The CDR3 bases are TGTGCCAGCAGTTCCCCCGGGGATACCGGGGAGCTGTTTTTT. The encoded protein is CASSSPGDTGELFF.